Following are 25 T cell receptor beta chains from one sample sequenced in a study of identical twins listed by TCRdb under 2016. Library method: 5' RACE. Instrument on record: Illumina HiSeq 2000. TCRdb itself trimmed the public reads at Q25 with fastp, ran MiXCR and retained productive beta chains. For every CDR3 protein sequence, its rows merge into one entry that carries the most common genes and DNA. The sample table records roughly 690,000 distinct CDR3 sequences; 21% of these occur just once. The ten largest make up approximately 4.5% of the sample. This same sample was also taken into another study, of T cells expressing NK-cell markers.

The sequenced sample consisted of PBMCs. The origin of the receptors is a young woman in good health.

The J gene is TRBJ1-1, the V gene TRBV20-1; the D gene is possibly TRBD1 (5 bases). CDR1 is DFQATT and CDR2 is SNEGSKA in the germline V gene (reference sequence). The V end was cut by 5 bases, the J end by 5 bases, with 9 bases between. The CDR3 totals 11 residues. The CDR3 DNA reads as TGCAGTGCTGGGGGTTTGACTGAAGCTTTCTTT. Encoded protein: CSAGGLTEAFF.

CDR3 region: CASSLAGRGGADTQYF. DNA for the CDR3: TGTGCCAGCAGCTTAGCAGGGCGCGGGGGGGCTGATACGCAGTATTTT. The rearrangement joins TRBV7-2 to TRBJ2-3; 9 bases line up with TRBD2. After removal of 0 bases from V and 6 bases from J, the junction contained 7 bases not matched to a gene. Germline CDR1 is SGHTA and CDR2 is FQGNSA. CDR3 size: 16 residues.

In regard to this clonotype: At one end the junction does not follow the germline gene, possibly because of a read error. V and J are TRBV4-3 and TRBJ2-4, with TRBD2 matching over 7 bases. This CDR3 has 13 residues. Germline assignment: CDR1 LGHNA and CDR2 YSLEER. The CDR3 DNA reads as TGCGCCAGCAGCCAAGTTACTAGCGCCCCACCGTTTTTC. Encoded protein: CASSQVTSAPPFF.

J is TRBJ2-7 and V is TRBV15; D tentatively fits TRBD1 or TRBD2 (6 bases each). The CDR3 has 15 amino acids. Germline assignment: CDR1 LNHNV and CDR2 YYDKDF (reference sequence). V was clipped by 4 bases and J by 5 bases, with 18 bases between them. CDR3 sequence reads: CATSKPGGGGHEQYF. In DNA, the CDR3 is TGTGCCACCAGCAAACCGGGTGGTGGGGGGCACGAGCAGTACTTC.

This clonotype came up many times. CDR3 protein: CASSLVQEAFF. The CDR3 coding sequence is TGTGCCAGCAGCTTAGTGCAGGAAGCTTTCTTT. The chain links TRBV7-9 to TRBJ1-1; no firm D call. From germline, CDR1 is SEHNR and CDR2 FQNEAQ (reference sequence). This CDR3 region has 11 residues. Between the trimmed V and J ends, which lost 1 base and 8 bases, there was a span of 5 bases.

The chain uses TRBV7-2 and TRBJ1-4; possibly TRBD1 for D (6 bases). Trimming shortened V by 4 bases and J by 5 bases, and 14 bases separated the two germline ends. The CDR3 is made up of 15 amino acids. Germline values: CDR1 SGHTA, CDR2 FQGNSA. CDR3: CASSYTTGRNEKLFF. CDR3 sequence (DNA): TGTGCCAGCAGCTATACGACAGGAAGGAATGAAAAACTGTTTTTT.

This clonotype has more than one count but fewer than ten. The J gene is TRBJ2-7, the V gene TRBV9, with 8 nucleotides matching TRBD2. J lost 2 bases, V lost 0 bases, and 7 bases had no gene match. Germline V gene data show CDR1 as SGDLS and CDR2 as YYNGEE. The CDR3 has 16 amino acids. Here the CDR3 reads CASSVGSGSVTYEQYF. For the CDR3, the DNA is TGTGCCAGCAGCGTAGGGAGCGGGAGTGTTACCTACGAGCAGTACTTC.

V and J are TRBV6-5 and TRBJ1-4; D unresolved. Trimming took off 4 bases at V and 4 bases at J, with 10 bases between the two ends. CDR1 is MNHEY and CDR2 is SVGAGI in the germline V gene. The CDR3 runs 14 residues. The CDR3 loop reads CASSSGRINEKLFF. As DNA, the CDR3 is TGTGCCAGCAGTTCGGGGAGAATTAATGAAAAACTGTTTTTT.

The V call is TRBV5-4, the J call TRBJ1-2; D call uncertain. The V and J ends lost 1 base and 6 bases respectively, with 10 bases between them. In germline, CDR1 is SGHNT, CDR2 YYREEE (reference sequence). The CDR3 runs to 13 residues. The CDR3 DNA is TGTGCCAGCAGCTTGTGGGAGCTGGATGGCTACACCTTC. Translating it yields CASSLWELDGYTF.

The J gene is TRBJ2-7, the V gene TRBV4-3; 7 bases line up with TRBD2. This CDR3 is 16 amino acids long. The germline V gene has CDR1 LGHNA and CDR2 YSLEER. V was clipped by 3 bases and J by 6 bases; unmatched bases: 14. CDR3 sequence reads: CASSHKAGTASGEQYF. The DNA of the CDR3 is TGCGCCAGCAGCCACAAAGCGGGGACGGCCTCGGGCGAGCAGTACTTC.

V and J are TRBV20-1 and TRBJ1-2; D might be TRBD1 (6 bases). The germline CDR1 and CDR2 sequences are DFQATT and SNEGSKA (reference sequence). CDR3 size: 12 residues. The V gene lost 2 bases and the J gene lost 7 bases, with 11 bases spanning the gap. The CDR3, as DNA: TGCAGTGCTAGAATGGACAGAGGTGGCTACACCTTC. Its translation is CSARMDRGGYTF.

The chain is built from TRBV23-1 and TRBJ2-3; TRBD2 matches at 8 bases. TRBV23-1 belongs to the ORF category, with a function that is uncertain. The CDR3 loop spans 17 amino acids. Losses at the gene ends were 3 bases for V and 4 bases for J; bases not matched to a gene: 12. The DNA for the CDR3 is TGCGCCAGCAGTCAGTCCGGCCCGGGGGGGGCGGCAGATACGCAGTATTTT. This sequence encodes CASSQSGPGGAADTQYF.

This clonotype was counted between two and nine times. This chain uses TRBV9 with TRBJ2-1; D is unresolved. Germline V gene data show CDR1 as SGDLS and CDR2 as YYNGEE. V was clipped by 4 bases and J by 4 bases, with 12 bases between them. The CDR3 runs 14 residues. The chain's CDR3 is CASSSDRLYNEQFF. The DNA of the CDR3 is TGTGCCAGCAGCTCGGACCGCCTATACAATGAGCAGTTCTTC.

In its sample, this clonotype was seen a few times. The rearrangement uses TRBV7-9 and TRBJ2-2; 10 bases are shared with TRBD2. From germline, CDR1 is SEHNR and CDR2 FQNEAQ (reference sequence). J gave up 7 bases and V 2 bases, and 4 bases lay outside the gene matches. The CDR3 spans 15 residues. This CDR3 is CASSLLAGAGGELFF. The CDR3 DNA reads TGTGCCAGCAGCTTACTAGCGGGGGCTGGCGGGGAGCTGTTTTTT. Complete variable domain (other parts from reference TRBV7-9 and TRBJ2-2): DTGVSQNPRHKITKRGQNVTFRCDPISEHNRLYWYRQTLGQGPEFLTYFQNEAQLEKSRLLSDRFSAERPKGSFSTLEIQRTEQGDSAMYLCASSLLAGAGGELFFGEGSRLTVL.

The table lists this clonotype with a few counts. The gene calls are TRBV10-3 and TRBJ2-5, with a tentative D call TRBD2 (6 bases). This CDR3 has 15 amino acids. The ends were cut back, 0 bases at V and 9 bases at J, with 17 bases in the middle. Per germline, CDR1 ENHRY and CDR2 SYGVKD. The CDR3 protein is CAISESRTNPASQYF. The CDR3 DNA is TGTGCCATCAGTGAGTCGAGGACTAACCCTGCGTCCCAGTACTTC.

This clonotype was observed a handful of times. The CDR3 loop reads CASSEGRRQGKTNTGELFF. CDR3 in DNA: TGTGCCAGCAGTGAAGGGAGAAGACAGGGGAAAACGAACACCGGGGAGCTGTTTTTT. The chain combines TRBV2 with TRBJ2-2, with TRBD1 matching over 8 bases. Per germline, CDR1 SNHLY and CDR2 FYNNEI. The CDR3 contains 19 residues. The ends lost 1 base at V and 0 bases at J; junction bases unmatched: 10.

In this sample, this clonotype turned up a few times. The chain is built from TRBV20-1 and TRBJ2-4; TRBD1 agrees at 7 bases. The CDR3 runs to 17 residues. V shed 3 bases and J 0 bases; nucleotides not matched to a gene: 11. Germline-derived CDR1 and CDR2 are DFQATT and SNEGSKA (reference sequence). The CDR3 DNA reads TGCAGTGCTAGGGAAAGGACAGGTAGATTAGCCAAAAACATTCAGTACTTC. Encoded protein: CSARERTGRLAKNIQYF.

The CDR3 sequence: CASSPEITSYEQYF. CDR3 sequence (DNA): TGCGCCAGCAGCCCTGAGATTACCTCCTACGAGCAGTACTTC. The V and J genes are TRBV4-3 and TRBJ2-7, with D uncertain. Germline CDR1 LGHNA, CDR2 YSLEER. V lost 4 bases, J lost 0 bases, and 10 bases lay in between. The CDR3 consists of 14 residues.

This clonotype was found many times. This chain links TRBV6-5 with TRBJ2-2; D is unresolved. The germline V gene encodes CDR1 MNHEY and CDR2 SVGAGI. Trimming pared 2 bases from V and 0 bases from J, leaving 4 bases between. The CDR3 runs 14 residues. CDR3 sequence: CASSYDTNTGELFF. The CDR3 nucleotides read TGTGCCAGCAGTTACGACACGAACACCGGGGAGCTGTTTTTT.

This clonotype was seen more than once but under ten times. The chain recombines TRBV5-1 with TRBJ2-4; 8 bases agree with TRBD1. This CDR3 comprises 15 residues. With V trimmed by 8 bases and J by 0 bases, 7 bases remained unmatched. Germline V gene data show CDR1 as SGHRS and CDR2 as YFSETQ. CDR3 DNA sequence: TGCGCCAGGAGGACAGGGATCGTAGCCAAAAACATTCAGTACTTC. Amino acid sequence: CARRTGIVAKNIQYF.

There are a few counts of this clonotype. The chain has TRBV12-3 or TRBV12-4 and TRBJ2-3; D unclear. V lost 3 bases to trimming and J lost 1 base, with 11 bases between them. The CDR3 is made up of 15 amino acids. The CDR3, as DNA: TGTGCCAGCAGTTTCAAACAGCACCGCACAGATACGCAGTATTTT. Translated, it gives CASSFKQHRTDTQYF.

The chain is built from TRBV4-2 and TRBJ1-5; weak D call: TRBD1 (6 bases). V lost 2 bases to trimming and J lost 5 bases, with 13 bases between them. The CDR3 is 15 amino acids. The germline V gene encodes CDR1 LGHNA and CDR2 YNFKEQ. The CDR3, as DNA: TGTGCCAGCAGCCAATTCGGGACATTGGATCAGCCCCAGCATTTT. It is translated as CASSQFGTLDQPQHF.

This clonotype was detected only a few times. This chain joins TRBV12-3 or TRBV12-4 and TRBJ1-2, with no clear D. V lost 3 bases, J lost 8 bases, and 16 bases lay in between. The CDR3 runs 14 residues. CDR3 coding DNA: TGTGCCAGCAGTTTTGTAGCCGCGGGCGGAGGCTACACCTTC. Amino acids: CASSFVAAGGGYTF.

The chain is built from TRBV18 and TRBJ2-1; the match to TRBD1 covers 8 bases. The CDR3 consists of 15 residues. The V and J ends lost 6 bases and 5 bases, in that order; junction bases with no gene match: 9. Germline values: CDR1 KGHSH, CDR2 LQKENI. The CDR3 reads CASSPDRDFHNEQFF. The CDR3 coding sequence is TGTGCCAGCTCCCCGGACAGGGACTTCCACAATGAGCAGTTCTTC. The whole variable domain, remainder taken from reference TRBV18 and TRBJ2-1, is NAGVMQNPRHLVRRRGQEARLRCSPMKGHSHVYWYRQLPEEGLKFMVYLQKENIIDESGMPKERFSAEFPKEGPSILRIQQVVRGDSAAYFCASSPDRDFHNEQFFGPGTRLTVL.

This clonotype was observed a few times. V is TRBV20-1 and J is TRBJ2-5; TRBD1 agrees at 10 bases. The CDR3 is 15 amino acids. Germline V gives CDR1 DFQATT, CDR2 SNEGSKA (reference sequence). The junction had 14 bases not matched to a gene; V was cut back by 6 bases and J by 7 bases. The CDR3, as DNA: TGCAGTGCCCCCAATGGGGACAGGGGTGAGGCGACCCAGTACTTC. Translating gives CSAPNGDRGEATQYF.